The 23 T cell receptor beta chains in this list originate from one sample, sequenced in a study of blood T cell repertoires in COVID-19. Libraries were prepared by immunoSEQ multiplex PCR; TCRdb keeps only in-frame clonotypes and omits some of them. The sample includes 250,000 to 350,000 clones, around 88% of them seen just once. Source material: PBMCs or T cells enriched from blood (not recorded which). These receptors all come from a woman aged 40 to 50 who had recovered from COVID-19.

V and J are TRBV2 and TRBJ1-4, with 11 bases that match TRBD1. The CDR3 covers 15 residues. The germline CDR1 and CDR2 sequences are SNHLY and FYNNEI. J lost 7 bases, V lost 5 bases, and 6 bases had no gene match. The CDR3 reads CASSRGQGAGEKLFF. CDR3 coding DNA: TGTGCCAGCAGTCGAGGACAGGGGGCTGGTGAAAAACTGTTTTTT.

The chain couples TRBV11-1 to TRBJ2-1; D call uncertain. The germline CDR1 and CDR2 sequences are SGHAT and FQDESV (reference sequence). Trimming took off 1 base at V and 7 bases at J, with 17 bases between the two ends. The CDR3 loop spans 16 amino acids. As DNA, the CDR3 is TGTGCCAGCAGCTTAGATGTGGCAGGTGTAAGGAATGAGCAGTTCTTC. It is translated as CASSLDVAGVRNEQFF.

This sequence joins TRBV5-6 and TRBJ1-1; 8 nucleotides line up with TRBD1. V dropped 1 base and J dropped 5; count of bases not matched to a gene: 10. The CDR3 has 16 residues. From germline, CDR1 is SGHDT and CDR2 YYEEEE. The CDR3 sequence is CASSLLQGAWRTEAFF. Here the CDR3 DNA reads TGTGCCAGCAGCTTGTTGCAGGGGGCCTGGCGGACTGAAGCTTTCTTT.

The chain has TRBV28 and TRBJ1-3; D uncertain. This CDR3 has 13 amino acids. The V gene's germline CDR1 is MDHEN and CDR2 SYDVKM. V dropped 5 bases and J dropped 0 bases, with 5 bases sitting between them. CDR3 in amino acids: CASSLSSGNTIYF. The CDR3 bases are TGTGCCAGCAGTCTGAGCTCTGGAAACACCATATATTTT.

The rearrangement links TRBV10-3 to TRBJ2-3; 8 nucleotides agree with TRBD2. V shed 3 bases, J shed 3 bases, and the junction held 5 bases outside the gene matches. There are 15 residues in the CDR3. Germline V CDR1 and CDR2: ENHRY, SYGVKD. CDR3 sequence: CAISEHGLATDTQYF. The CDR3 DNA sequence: TGTGCCATCAGTGAACATGGACTAGCAACAGATACGCAGTATTTT.

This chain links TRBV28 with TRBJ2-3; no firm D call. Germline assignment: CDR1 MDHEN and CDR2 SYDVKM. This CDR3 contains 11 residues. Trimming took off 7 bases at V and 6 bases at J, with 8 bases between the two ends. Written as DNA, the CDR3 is TGTGCCAGCACCGTTCTCGATACGCAGTATTTT. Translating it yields CASTVLDTQYF. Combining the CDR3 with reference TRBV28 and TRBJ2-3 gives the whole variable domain DVKVTQSSRYLVKRTGEKVFLECVQDMDHENMFWYRQDPGLGLRLIYFSYDVKMKEKGDIPEGYSVSREKKERFSLILESASTNQTSMYLCASTVLDTQYFGPGTRLTVL.

CDR3 protein: CASSKGGGGGNTIYF. CDR3 nucleotide sequence: TGTGCCAGCAGCAAAGGGGGGGGTGGCGGAAACACCATATATTTT. The chain joins TRBV7-2 to TRBJ1-3; a weak D match, TRBD1 (6 bases). This CDR3 comprises 15 residues. Germline values: CDR1 SGHTA, CDR2 FQGNSA. V lost 5 bases, J lost 4 bases, and 15 bases lay in between. The full variable domain, with the rest looked up from reference TRBV7-2 and TRBJ1-3, is GAGVSQSPSNKVTEKGKDVELRCDPISGHTALYWYRQSLGQGLEFLIYFQGNSAPDKSGLPSDRFSAERTGGSVSTLTIQRTQQEDSAVYLCASSKGGGGGNTIYFGEGSWLTVV.

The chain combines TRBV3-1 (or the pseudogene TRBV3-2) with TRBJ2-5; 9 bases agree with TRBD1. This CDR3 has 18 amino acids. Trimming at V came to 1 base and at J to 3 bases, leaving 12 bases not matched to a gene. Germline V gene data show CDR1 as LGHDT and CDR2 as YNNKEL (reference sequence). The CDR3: CASSQGKSHRTGEETQYF. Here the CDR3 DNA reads TGTGCCAGCAGCCAAGGCAAAAGCCATAGGACAGGGGAAGAGACCCAGTACTTC.

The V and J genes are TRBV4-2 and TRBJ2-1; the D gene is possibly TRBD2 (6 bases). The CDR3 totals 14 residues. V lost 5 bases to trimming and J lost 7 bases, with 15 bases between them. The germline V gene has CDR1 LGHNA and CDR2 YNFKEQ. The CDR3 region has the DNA TGTGCCAGCAGCTGGTTCCCAGGAGGGAATGAGCAGTTCTTC. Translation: CASSWFPGGNEQFF.

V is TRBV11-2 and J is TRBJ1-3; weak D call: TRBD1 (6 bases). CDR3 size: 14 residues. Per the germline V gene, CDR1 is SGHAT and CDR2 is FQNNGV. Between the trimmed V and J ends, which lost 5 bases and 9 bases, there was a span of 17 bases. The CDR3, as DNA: TGTGCCAGCAGCGCAACAGGGTCGCGAGTCACCATATATTTT. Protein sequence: CASSATGSRVTIYF. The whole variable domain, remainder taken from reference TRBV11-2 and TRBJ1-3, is EAGVAQSPRYKIIEKRQSVAFWCNPISGHATLYWYQQILGQGPKLLIQFQNNGVVDDSQLPKDRFSAERLKGVDSTLKIQPAKLEDSAVYLCASSATGSRVTIYFGEGSWLTVV.

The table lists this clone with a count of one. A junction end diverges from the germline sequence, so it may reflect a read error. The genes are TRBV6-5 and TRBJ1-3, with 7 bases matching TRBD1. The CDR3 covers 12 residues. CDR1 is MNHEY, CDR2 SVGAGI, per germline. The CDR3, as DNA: TGTGCCAGCAGTTCCTACAGGGGCGCTTTGAATTTT. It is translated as CASSSYRGALNF.

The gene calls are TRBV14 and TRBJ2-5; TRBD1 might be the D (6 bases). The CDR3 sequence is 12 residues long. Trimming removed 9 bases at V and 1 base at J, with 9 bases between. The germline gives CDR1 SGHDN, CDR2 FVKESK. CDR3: CARQGSQETQYF. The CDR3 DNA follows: TGTGCCAGGCAGGGGAGCCAAGAGACCCAGTACTTC.

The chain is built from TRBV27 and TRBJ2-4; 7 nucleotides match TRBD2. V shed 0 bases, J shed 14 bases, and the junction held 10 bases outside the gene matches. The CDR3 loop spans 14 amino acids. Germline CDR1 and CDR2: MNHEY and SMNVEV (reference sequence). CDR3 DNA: TGTGCCAGCAGTTTATCCGGGACTACGATCTTTGAGTACTTC. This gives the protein CASSLSGTTIFEYF.

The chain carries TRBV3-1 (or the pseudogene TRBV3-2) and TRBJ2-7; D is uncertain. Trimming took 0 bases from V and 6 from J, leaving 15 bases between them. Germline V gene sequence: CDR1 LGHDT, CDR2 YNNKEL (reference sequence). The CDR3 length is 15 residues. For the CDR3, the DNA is TGTGCCAGCAGCCAAGATAGCAACCGAGGCCGCGAGCAGTACTTC. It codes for CASSQDSNRGREQYF.

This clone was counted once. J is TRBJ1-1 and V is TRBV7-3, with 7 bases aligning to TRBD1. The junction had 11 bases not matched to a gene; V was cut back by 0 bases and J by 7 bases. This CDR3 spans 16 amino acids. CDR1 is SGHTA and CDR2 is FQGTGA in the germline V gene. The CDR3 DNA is TGTGCCAGCAGCTTAACTGGTGGCAACCCAGGGGGTGAAGCTTTCTTT. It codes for CASSLTGGNPGGEAFF.

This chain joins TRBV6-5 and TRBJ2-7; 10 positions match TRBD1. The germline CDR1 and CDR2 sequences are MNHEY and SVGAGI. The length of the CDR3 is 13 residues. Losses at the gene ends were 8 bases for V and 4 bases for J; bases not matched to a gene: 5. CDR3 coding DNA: TGTGCCAGCGGAAGGGACAGGGGTTACGAGCAGTACTTC. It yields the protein CASGRDRGYEQYF.

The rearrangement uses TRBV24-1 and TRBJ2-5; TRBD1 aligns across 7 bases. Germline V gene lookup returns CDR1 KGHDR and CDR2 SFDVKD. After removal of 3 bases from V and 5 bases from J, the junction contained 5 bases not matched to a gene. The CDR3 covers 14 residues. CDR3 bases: TGTGCCACCAGTGATACAGTGACAGGGGAGACCCAGTACTTC. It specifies CATSDTVTGETQYF.

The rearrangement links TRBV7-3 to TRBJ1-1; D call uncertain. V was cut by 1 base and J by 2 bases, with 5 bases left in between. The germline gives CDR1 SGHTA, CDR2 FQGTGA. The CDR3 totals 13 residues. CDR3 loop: CASSLRPNTEAFF. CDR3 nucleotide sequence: TGTGCCAGCAGCTTAAGGCCAAACACTGAAGCTTTCTTT.

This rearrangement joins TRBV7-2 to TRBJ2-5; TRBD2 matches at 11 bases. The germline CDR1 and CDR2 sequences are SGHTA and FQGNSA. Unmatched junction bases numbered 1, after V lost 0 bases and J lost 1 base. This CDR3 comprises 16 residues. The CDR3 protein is CASSLALAGGQETQYF. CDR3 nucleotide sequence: TGTGCCAGCAGCTTAGCCCTAGCGGGAGGCCAAGAGACCCAGTACTTC.

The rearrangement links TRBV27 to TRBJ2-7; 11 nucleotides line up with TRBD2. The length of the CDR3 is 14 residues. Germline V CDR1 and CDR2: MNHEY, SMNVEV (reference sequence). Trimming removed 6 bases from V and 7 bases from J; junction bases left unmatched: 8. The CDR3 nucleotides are TGTGCCAGCAGCCCCGGACTAGCGGGTATGGAGCAGTACTTC. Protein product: CASSPGLAGMEQYF.

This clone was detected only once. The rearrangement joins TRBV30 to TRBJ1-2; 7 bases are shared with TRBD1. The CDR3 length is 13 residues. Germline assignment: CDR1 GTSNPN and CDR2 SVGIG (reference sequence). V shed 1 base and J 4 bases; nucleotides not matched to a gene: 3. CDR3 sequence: CAWSGGQFYGYTF. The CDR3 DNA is TGTGCCTGGAGTGGGGGACAGTTCTATGGCTACACCTTC.

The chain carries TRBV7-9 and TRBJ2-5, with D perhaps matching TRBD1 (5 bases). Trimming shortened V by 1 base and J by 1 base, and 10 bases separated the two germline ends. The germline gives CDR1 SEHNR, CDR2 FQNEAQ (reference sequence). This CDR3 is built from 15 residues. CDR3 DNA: TGTGCCAGCAGCTTAGGTACAGGCCGCCAAGAGACCCAGTACTTC. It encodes CASSLGTGRQETQYF.

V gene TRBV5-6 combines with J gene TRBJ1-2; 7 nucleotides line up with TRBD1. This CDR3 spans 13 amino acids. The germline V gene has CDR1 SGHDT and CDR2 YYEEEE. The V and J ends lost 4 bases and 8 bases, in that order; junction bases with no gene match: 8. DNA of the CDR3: TGTGCCAGCAGCAACAGGGGTGGTGGCGGCTACACCTTC. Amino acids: CASSNRGGGGYTF. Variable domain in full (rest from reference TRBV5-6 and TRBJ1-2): DAGVTQSPTHLIKTRGQQVTLRCSPKSGHDTVSWYQQALGQGPQFIFQYYEEEERQRGNFPDRFSGHQFPNYSSELNVNALLLGDSALYLCASSNRGGGGYTFGSGTRLTVV.